A single sample is the source of the 23 T cell receptor beta chains below, sequenced in a study of T-cell memory formation after mild COVID-19. TCRdb fed the 5' RACE reads into MiXCR, producing one record per CDR3 protein. The sample holds 200,000 to 250,000 distinct CDR3 sequences, more than 8% seen once. The sequenced sample was PBMCs or a T cell subset sorted from them (not recorded which). The receptor source for this set is a man younger than 30 who had mild COVID-19 (a few samples of this study predate the infection). Cell type and time point are not known.

This clonotype occurred a few times. The chain couples TRBV7-6 to TRBJ2-7; D possibly corresponds to TRBD2 (5 bases). V was trimmed by 3 bases and J by 0 bases, leaving 9 bases between them. CDR3 length: 14 amino acids. CDR1 is SGHVS, CDR2 FNYEAQ, per germline. The CDR3 loop reads CASSLRTDSYEQYF. DNA of the CDR3: TGTGCCAGCAGCTTGAGGACTGACTCCTACGAGCAGTACTTC.

A few counts support this clonotype. The V call is TRBV7-8, the J call TRBJ2-7; D is uncertain. This CDR3 has 14 amino acids. The V gene lost 5 bases and the J gene lost 0 bases, with 11 bases spanning the gap. Germline CDR1 is SGHVS and CDR2 is FQNEAQ. In DNA form, the CDR3 reads TGTGCCAGCAGCAGGACCGAGAGCTCCTACGAGCAGTACGTC. It specifies CASSRTESSYEQYV.

The chain uses TRBV11-2 and TRBJ2-1; 8 nucleotides match TRBD1. Germline V lookup: CDR1 SGHAT, CDR2 FQNNGV. With V trimmed by 5 bases and J by 6 bases, 9 bases remained unmatched. CDR3 length: 15 residues. The CDR3 reads CASSARGTGGNEQFF. DNA of the CDR3: TGTGCCAGCAGCGCCCGTGGGACAGGAGGCAATGAGCAGTTCTTC.

Worth noting for this clonotype: This may be a read error: a much more frequent sequence differs by one nucleotide. The genes are TRBV12-3 or TRBV12-4 and TRBJ1-5, with D unresolved. The CDR3 sequence is 14 residues long. CDR3 nucleotides: TGTGCCAGCAGTTTGGAGGGATTCAATCATCCCCAGCATTTT. It specifies CASSLEGFNHPQHF.

The chain links TRBV5-1 to TRBJ2-2, with 7 nucleotides matching TRBD2. Trimming cost V 4 bases and J 6 bases; bases outside gene matches: 3. The CDR3 is made up of 13 amino acids. Germline values: CDR1 SGHRS, CDR2 YFSETQ. The CDR3, as DNA: TGCGCCAGCAGCCCGGGGGGTCCCGGGGAGCTGTTTTTT. It yields the protein CASSPGGPGELFF.

This clonotype has ten or more counts. The chain uses TRBV28 and TRBJ2-7; tentative D call: TRBD2 (6 bases). The CDR3 has 13 residues. Germline V gene lookup returns CDR1 MDHEN and CDR2 SYDVKM. Trimming removed 6 bases at V and 5 bases at J, with 14 bases between. CDR3 sequence reads: CASSSGTLDEQYV. CDR3 nucleotides: TGTGCCAGCAGCTCCGGGACTCTCGACGAGCAGTACGTC.

This clonotype was seen only a few times. CDR3 amino acids: CASSLGNRDYDEQYF. CDR3 coding DNA: TGTGCCAGCAGCTTGGGTAACCGGGACTACGACGAGCAGTACTTC. The chain uses TRBV5-6 and TRBJ2-7; 7 nucleotides line up with TRBD2. Germline V gene data show CDR1 as SGHDT and CDR2 as YYEEEE. CDR3 size: 15 residues. Germline trimming cut 0 bases from V and 5 bases from J; bases unmatched to any gene: 8.

This clonotype was seen at least ten times. The genes are TRBV7-2 and TRBJ2-1, with 11 bases lining up with TRBD2. The CDR3 loop spans 16 amino acids. From germline, CDR1 is SGHTA and CDR2 FQGNSA. J lost 5 bases, V lost 1 base, and 4 bases had no gene match. CDR3: CASSLDSGGANNEQFF. The CDR3 DNA reads as TGTGCCAGCAGCTTAGATAGCGGGGGGGCCAACAATGAGCAGTTCTTC.

The V call is TRBV6-2 or TRBV6-3, the J call TRBJ2-7; 7 bases are shared with TRBD2. This CDR3 contains 14 residues. Trimming took 2 bases from V and 6 from J; bases not matched to a gene: 7. CDR1 and CDR2 from the germline V gene are MNHEY and SVGEGT. The CDR3 loop reads CASSYLLGGGEQYV. CDR3 bases: TGTGCCAGCAGTTACCTTCTCGGCGGGGGCGAGCAGTACGTC.

This clonotype was detected ten times or more. The rearrangement links TRBV6-6 to TRBJ2-7, with 10 bases identical to TRBD2. The CDR3 sequence is 12 residues long. V shed 6 bases and J 4 bases; nucleotides not matched to a gene: 0. CDR1 and CDR2 (germline): MNHNY, SVGAGI (reference sequence). The CDR3, as DNA: TGTGCCAGCAGACTAGCGGGGTACGAGCAGTACTTC. It yields the protein CASRLAGYEQYF.

This clonotype has only a few counts. The gene calls are TRBV6-6 and TRBJ1-6; D is unclear. The V end was cut by 8 bases, the J end by 9 bases, with 20 bases between. CDR1 is MNHNY, CDR2 SVGAGI, per germline (reference sequence). The CDR3 loop spans 15 amino acids. The CDR3 here is CASSFGTAGGSPLHF. Written as DNA, the CDR3 is TGTGCCAGCTCCTTTGGTACAGCCGGTGGTTCACCCCTCCACTTT.

The chain uses TRBV7-9 and TRBJ2-1; perhaps TRBD1 as D (6 bases). Trimming shortened V by 7 bases and J by 7 bases, and 20 bases separated the two germline ends. CDR1 and CDR2 from the germline V gene are SEHNR and FQNEAQ (reference sequence). CDR3 length: 15 residues. CDR3 residues: CASTPPGTFSNEQFF. The CDR3 coding sequence is TGTGCCAGCACCCCACCCGGGACATTCTCAAATGAGCAGTTCTTC.

J is TRBJ2-2 and V is TRBV20-1, with no clear D. This CDR3 region has 12 residues. CDR1 and CDR2 from the germline V gene are DFQATT and SNEGSKA (reference sequence). V shed 7 bases and J shed 2 bases, with 8 bases lying between them. The CDR3 loop is CSVYRNTGELFF. The CDR3 DNA reads as TGCAGTGTCTACAGAAACACCGGGGAGCTGTTTTTT.

This clonotype was seen repeatedly, ten times or more. The V and J genes are TRBV5-1 and TRBJ2-5; tentatively, D is TRBD1 (6 bases). Trimming left V 3 bases short and J 5 bases short, with 11 bases between. Germline V gives CDR1 SGHRS, CDR2 YFSETQ. The CDR3 loop spans 13 amino acids. The CDR3 nucleotides read TGCGCCAGCAGCTCTACAGGGTCGGAGACCCAGTACTTC. Amino acids: CASSSTGSETQYF.

This clonotype appeared many times. This chain links TRBV7-9 with TRBJ2-5; D ambiguous. Trimming stripped 2 bases from V and 4 bases from J, with 14 bases between. The CDR3 has 15 residues. The germline V gene encodes CDR1 SEHNR and CDR2 FQNEAQ (reference sequence). CDR3 sequence (DNA): TGTGCCAGCAGCTTAAGTTCAGGACCTTCAGAGACCCAGTACTTC. Translated, it gives CASSLSSGPSETQYF.

At least ten counts were recorded for this clonotype. The chain employs TRBV7-2 and TRBJ1-4; the match to TRBD1 covers 11 bases. CDR1 and CDR2 (germline): SGHTA, FQGNSA. J gave up 6 bases and V 5 bases, and 2 bases lay outside the gene matches. This CDR3 has 14 residues. The CDR3 DNA sequence: TGTGCCAGCAGCGTGGGACAGGGGGATGAAAAACTGTTTTTT. It encodes CASSVGQGDEKLFF.

This clonotype was seen repeatedly, ten times or more. The chain couples TRBV2 to TRBJ2-5; tentatively, D is TRBD1 (6 bases). V was trimmed by 4 bases and J by 1 base, leaving 10 bases between them. Germline CDR1 is SNHLY and CDR2 is FYNNEI. The CDR3 is 14 residues long. The CDR3 protein is CASSVDRSQETQYF. In DNA, the CDR3 is TGTGCCAGCAGTGTCGACAGGAGCCAAGAGACCCAGTACTTC.

In its sample, this clonotype ranks as medium-sized. CDR3 nucleotide sequence: TGTGCCAGCTCACGGACTAGCGGAGGACAAGAGACCCAGTACTTC. Translation gives CASSRTSGGQETQYF. The chain carries TRBV18 and TRBJ2-5; 10 nucleotides agree with TRBD2. Germline V gene data show CDR1 as KGHSH and CDR2 as LQKENI. This CDR3 contains 15 residues. The J segment lost 2 bases and the V segment lost 4 bases, leaving 4 bases of the junction unmatched.

This chain uses TRBV19 with TRBJ1-2; D uncertain. The CDR3 sequence is 14 residues long. The germline V gene encodes CDR1 LNHDA and CDR2 SQIVND (reference sequence). Trimming removed 8 bases from V and 4 bases from J, with 17 bases in between. CDR3: CASASASDSYGYTF. The CDR3 DNA sequence: TGTGCCAGTGCTTCGGCCTCTGACTCCTATGGCTACACCTTC. Complete variable domain (other parts from reference TRBV19 and TRBJ1-2): DGGITQSPKYLFRKEGQNVTLSCEQNLNHDAMYWYRQDPGQGLRLIYYSQIVNDFQKGDIAEGYSVSREKKESFPLTVTSAQKNPTAFYLCASASASDSYGYTFGSGTRLTVV.

The table lists this clonotype with a few counts. This rearrangement joins TRBV4-3 to TRBJ2-2; D is possibly TRBD2 (5 bases). CDR3 size: 19 residues. Germline CDR1 LGHNA, CDR2 YSLEER. Trimming removed 0 bases from V and 4 bases from J, with 21 bases in between. The CDR3 is CASSQDLGRLPRGTGELFF. The CDR3 DNA sequence: TGCGCCAGCAGCCAAGATCTGGGCCGACTACCGCGTGGCACCGGGGAGCTGTTTTTT.

This rearrangement joins TRBV5-5 to TRBJ2-5; D is uncertain. Germline V lookup: CDR1 SGHKS, CDR2 YYEKEE (reference sequence). V was trimmed by 4 bases and J by 1 base, leaving 5 bases between them. This CDR3 is 12 amino acids long. The CDR3 is CASSTAQETQYF. In DNA, the CDR3 is TGTGCCAGCAGCACCGCCCAAGAGACCCAGTACTTC.

This chain uses TRBV6-2 or TRBV6-3 with TRBJ2-5; 7 nucleotides match TRBD1. CDR3 length: 14 residues. CDR1 and CDR2 (germline): MNHEY, SVGEGT. V shed 6 bases, J shed 7 bases, and the junction held 11 bases outside the gene matches. DNA for the CDR3: TGTGCCAGCAGAGACAGGGTGGACAAGAGGACCCAGTACTTC. Its protein is CASRDRVDKRTQYF.

This chain uses TRBV7-2 with TRBJ1-2; 10 nucleotides align to TRBD1. V lost 2 bases to trimming and J lost 8 bases; unmatched junction nucleotides: 8. This CDR3 contains 15 residues. The germline V gene encodes CDR1 SGHTA and CDR2 FQGNSA. CDR3 residues: CASSLMFGTGEGYTF. CDR3 coding DNA: TGTGCCAGCAGCTTAATGTTCGGGACAGGGGAAGGCTACACCTTC.